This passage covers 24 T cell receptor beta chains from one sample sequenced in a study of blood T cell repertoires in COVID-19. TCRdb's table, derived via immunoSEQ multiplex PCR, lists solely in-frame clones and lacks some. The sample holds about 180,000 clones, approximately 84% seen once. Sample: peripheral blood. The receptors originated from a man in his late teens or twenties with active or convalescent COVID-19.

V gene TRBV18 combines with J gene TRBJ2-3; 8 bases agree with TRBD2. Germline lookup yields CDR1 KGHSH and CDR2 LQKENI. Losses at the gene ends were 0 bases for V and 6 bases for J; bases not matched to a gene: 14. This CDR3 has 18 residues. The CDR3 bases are TGTGCCAGCTCACCACCGGTAAAAGCGGGAGTTATTGCGGATACGCAGTATTTT. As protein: CASSPPVKAGVIADTQYF.

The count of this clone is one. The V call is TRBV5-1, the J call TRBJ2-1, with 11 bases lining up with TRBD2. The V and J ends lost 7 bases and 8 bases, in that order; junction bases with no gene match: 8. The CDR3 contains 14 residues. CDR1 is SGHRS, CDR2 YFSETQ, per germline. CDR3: CASRTSGSKYEQFF. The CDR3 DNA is TGCGCCAGCCGAACTAGCGGGAGTAAGTATGAGCAGTTCTTC.

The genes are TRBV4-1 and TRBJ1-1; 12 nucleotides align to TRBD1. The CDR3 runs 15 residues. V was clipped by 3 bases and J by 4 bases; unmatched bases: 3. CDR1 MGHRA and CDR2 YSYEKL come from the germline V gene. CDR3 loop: CASSQGGQGATEAFF. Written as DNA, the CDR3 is TGCGCCAGCAGCCAGGGGGGACAGGGGGCCACTGAAGCTTTCTTT.

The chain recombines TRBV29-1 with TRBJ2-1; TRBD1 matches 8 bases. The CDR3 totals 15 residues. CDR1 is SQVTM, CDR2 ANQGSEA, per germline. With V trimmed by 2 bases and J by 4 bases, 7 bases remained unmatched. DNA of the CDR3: TGCAGCGTTGAATCGGAGGACAGGGCATACAATGAGCAGTTCTTC. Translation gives CSVESEDRAYNEQFF.

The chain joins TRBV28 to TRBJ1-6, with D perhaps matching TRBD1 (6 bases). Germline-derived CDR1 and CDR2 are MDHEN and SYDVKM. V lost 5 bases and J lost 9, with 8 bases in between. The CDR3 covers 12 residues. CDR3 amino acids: CASSNRVSPLHF. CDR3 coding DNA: TGTGCCAGCAGTAACAGGGTTTCACCCCTCCACTTT.

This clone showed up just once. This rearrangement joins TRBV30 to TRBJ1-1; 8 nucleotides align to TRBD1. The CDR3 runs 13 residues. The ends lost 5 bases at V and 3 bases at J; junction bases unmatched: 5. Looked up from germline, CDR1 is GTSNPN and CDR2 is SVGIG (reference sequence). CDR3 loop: CAWRTGWHTEAFF. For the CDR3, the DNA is TGTGCCTGGCGGACAGGGTGGCACACTGAAGCTTTCTTT.

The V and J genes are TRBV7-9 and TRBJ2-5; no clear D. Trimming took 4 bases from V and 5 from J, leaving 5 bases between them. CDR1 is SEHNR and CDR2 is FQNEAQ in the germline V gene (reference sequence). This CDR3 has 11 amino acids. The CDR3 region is CASSSYETQYF. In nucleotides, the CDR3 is TGTGCCAGCAGCTCCTACGAGACCCAGTACTTC.

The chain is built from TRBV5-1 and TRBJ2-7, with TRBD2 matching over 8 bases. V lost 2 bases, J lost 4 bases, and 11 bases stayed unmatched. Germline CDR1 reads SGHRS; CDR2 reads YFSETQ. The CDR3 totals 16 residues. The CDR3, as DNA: TGCGCCAGCAGCTTCCGATCAGGGCGGGGGGTTTACGAGCAGTACTTC. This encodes CASSFRSGRGVYEQYF.

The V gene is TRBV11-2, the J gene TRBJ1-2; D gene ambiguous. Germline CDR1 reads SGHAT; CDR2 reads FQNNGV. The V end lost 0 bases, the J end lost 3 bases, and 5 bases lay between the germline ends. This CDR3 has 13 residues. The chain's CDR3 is CASSLELHYGYTF. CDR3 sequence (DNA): TGTGCCAGCAGCTTAGAACTTCACTATGGCTACACCTTC.

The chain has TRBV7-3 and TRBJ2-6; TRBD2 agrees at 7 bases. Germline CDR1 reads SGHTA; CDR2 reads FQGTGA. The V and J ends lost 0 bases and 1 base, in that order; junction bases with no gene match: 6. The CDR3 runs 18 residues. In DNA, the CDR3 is TGTGCCAGCAGCTTAACTAGCGGAGCGGGGTCTGGGGCCAACGTCCTGACTTTC. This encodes CASSLTSGAGSGANVLTF.

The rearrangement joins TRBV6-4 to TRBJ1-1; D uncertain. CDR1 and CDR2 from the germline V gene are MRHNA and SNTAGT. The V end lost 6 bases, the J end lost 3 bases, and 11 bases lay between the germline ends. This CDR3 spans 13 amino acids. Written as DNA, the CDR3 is TGTGCCAGCAGCGCTAGTACGGACACTGAAGCTTTCTTT. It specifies CASSASTDTEAFF.

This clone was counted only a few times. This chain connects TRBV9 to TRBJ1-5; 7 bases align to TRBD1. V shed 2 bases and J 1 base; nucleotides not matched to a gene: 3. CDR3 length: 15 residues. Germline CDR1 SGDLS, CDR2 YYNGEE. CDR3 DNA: TGTGCCAGCAGCGTTACGACAGGGAGCAATCAGCCCCAGCATTTT. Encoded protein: CASSVTTGSNQPQHF.

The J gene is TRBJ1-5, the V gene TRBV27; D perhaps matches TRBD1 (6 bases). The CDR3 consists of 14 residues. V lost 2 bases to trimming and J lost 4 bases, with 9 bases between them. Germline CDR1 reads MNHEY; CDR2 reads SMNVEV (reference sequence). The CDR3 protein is CASSLAGVNQPQHF. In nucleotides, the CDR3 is TGTGCCAGCAGTTTAGCAGGGGTTAATCAGCCCCAGCATTTT.

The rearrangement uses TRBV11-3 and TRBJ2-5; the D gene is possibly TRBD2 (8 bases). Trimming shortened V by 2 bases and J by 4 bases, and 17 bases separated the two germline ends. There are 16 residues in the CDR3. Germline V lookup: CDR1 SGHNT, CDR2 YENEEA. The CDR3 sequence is CASSLRGREAIETQYF. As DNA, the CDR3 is TGTGCCAGCAGCTTAAGGGGGCGGGAGGCTATAGAGACCCAGTACTTC. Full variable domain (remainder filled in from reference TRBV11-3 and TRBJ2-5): EAGVVQSPRYKIIEKKQPVAFWCNPISGHNTLYWYLQNLGQGPELLIRYENEEAVDDSQLPKDRFSAERLKGVDSTLKIQPAELGDSAVYLCASSLRGREAIETQYFGPGTRLLVL.

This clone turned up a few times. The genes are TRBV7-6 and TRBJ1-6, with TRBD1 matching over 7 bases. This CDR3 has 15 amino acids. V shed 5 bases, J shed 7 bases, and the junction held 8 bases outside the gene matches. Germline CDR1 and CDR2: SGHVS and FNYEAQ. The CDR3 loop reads CASSLGTVLNSPLHF. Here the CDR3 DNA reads TGTGCCAGCAGCCTCGGGACAGTATTAAATTCACCCCTCCACTTT. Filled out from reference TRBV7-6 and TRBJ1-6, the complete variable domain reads GAGVSQSPRYKVTKRGQDVALRCDPISGHVSLYWYRQALGQGPEFLTYFNYEAQQDKSGLPNDRFSAERPEGSISTLTIQRTEQRDSAMYRCASSLGTVLNSPLHFGNGTRLTVT.

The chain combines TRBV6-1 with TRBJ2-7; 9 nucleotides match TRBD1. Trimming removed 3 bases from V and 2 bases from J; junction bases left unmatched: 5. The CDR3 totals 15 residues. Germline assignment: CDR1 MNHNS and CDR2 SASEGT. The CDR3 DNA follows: TGTGCCAGCAGTGATAGGAGACAGGGGGCCTACGAGCAGTACTTC. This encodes CASSDRRQGAYEQYF.

The CDR3 sequence: CASSVKRLAGGLDTQYF. The CDR3 DNA reads as TGTGCCAGCAGCGTAAAGAGACTAGCGGGGGGACTAGATACGCAGTATTTT. V gene TRBV9 combines with J gene TRBJ2-3; 13 bases agree with TRBD2. Germline V gives CDR1 SGDLS, CDR2 YYNGEE. Losses at the gene ends were 1 base for V and 5 bases for J; bases not matched to a gene: 7. CDR3 size: 17 residues.

The CDR3 nucleotides read TGTGCCAGCAGCTTCCGGACAGGGATGAACACTGAAGCTTTCTTT. It encodes CASSFRTGMNTEAFF. The rearrangement uses TRBV13 and TRBJ1-1, with 8 positions matching TRBD1. Per the germline V gene, CDR1 is PRHDT and CDR2 is FYEKMQ (reference sequence). This CDR3 has 15 residues. J lost 0 bases, V lost 3 bases, and 3 bases had no gene match. Together with reference TRBV13 and TRBJ1-1, the CDR3 gives the full variable domain: AAGVIQSPRHLIKEKRETATLKCYPIPRHDTVYWYQQGPGQDPQFLISFYEKMQSDKGSIPDRFSAQQFSDYHSELNMSSLELGDSALYFCASSFRTGMNTEAFFGQGTRLTVV.

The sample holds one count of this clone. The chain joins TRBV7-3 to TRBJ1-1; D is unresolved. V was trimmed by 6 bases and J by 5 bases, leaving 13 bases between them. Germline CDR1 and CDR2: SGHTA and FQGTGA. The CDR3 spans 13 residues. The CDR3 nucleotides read TGTGCCAGCAGTTCCCGGGGTCGGACTGAAGCTTTCTTT. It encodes CASSSRGRTEAFF.

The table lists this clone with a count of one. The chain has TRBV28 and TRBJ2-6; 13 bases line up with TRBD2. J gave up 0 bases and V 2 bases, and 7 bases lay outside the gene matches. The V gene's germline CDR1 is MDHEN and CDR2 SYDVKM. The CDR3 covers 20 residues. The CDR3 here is CASSLQGTSGAYSGANVLTF. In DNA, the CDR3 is TGTGCCAGCAGTTTACAGGGGACTAGCGGGGCGTACTCTGGGGCCAACGTCCTGACTTTC.

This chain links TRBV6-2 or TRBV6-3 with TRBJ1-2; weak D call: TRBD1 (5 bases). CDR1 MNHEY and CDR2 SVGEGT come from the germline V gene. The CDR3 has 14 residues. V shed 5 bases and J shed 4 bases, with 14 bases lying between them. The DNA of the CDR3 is TGTGCCAGCAGTGCCCGTGCGGGGGTCTATGGCTACACCTTC. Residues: CASSARAGVYGYTF.

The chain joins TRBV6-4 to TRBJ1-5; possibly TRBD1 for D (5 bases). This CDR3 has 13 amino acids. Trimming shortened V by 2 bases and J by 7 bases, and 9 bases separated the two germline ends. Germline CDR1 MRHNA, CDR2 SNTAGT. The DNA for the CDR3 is TGTGCCAGCAGTGACGGGGGGAAACAGCCCCAGCATTTT. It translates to CASSDGGKQPQHF.

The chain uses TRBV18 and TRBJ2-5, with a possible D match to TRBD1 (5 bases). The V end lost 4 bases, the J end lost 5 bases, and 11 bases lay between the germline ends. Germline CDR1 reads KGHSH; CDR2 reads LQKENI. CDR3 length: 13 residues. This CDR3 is CASSQQGGETQYF. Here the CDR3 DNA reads TGTGCCAGCTCACAGCAGGGTGGGGAGACCCAGTACTTC.

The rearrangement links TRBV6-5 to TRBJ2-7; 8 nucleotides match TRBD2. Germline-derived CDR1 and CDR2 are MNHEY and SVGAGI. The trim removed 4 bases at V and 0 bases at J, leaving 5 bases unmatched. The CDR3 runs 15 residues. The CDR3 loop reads CASSLRGGLSYEQYF. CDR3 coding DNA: TGTGCCAGCAGTTTACGCGGGGGGCTCTCCTACGAGCAGTACTTC.